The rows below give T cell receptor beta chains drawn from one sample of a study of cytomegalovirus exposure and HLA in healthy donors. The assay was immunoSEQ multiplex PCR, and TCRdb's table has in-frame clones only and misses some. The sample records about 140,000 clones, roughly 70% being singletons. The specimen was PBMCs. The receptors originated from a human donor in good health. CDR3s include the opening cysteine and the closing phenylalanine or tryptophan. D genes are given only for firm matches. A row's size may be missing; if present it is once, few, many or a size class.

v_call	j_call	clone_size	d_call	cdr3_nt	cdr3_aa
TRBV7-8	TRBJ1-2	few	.	TGTGCCAGCAGCTTCGAGCGCTATGGCTACACCTTC	CASSFERYGYTF
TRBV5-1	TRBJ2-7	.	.	TGCGCCAGCAGCTTGCCGGACACCGTGGAATTGAAGGACTTC	CASSLPDTVELKDF
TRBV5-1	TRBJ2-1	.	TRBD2	TGCGCCAGGGCGGGGGGGCGGCATGAGCAGTTCTTC	CARAGGRHEQFF
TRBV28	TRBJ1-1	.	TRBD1	TGTGCCAGCACGCCCAGGGGGGACACTGAAGCTTTCTTT	CASTPRGDTEAFF
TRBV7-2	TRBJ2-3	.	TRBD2	TGTGCCAGCAGCTTAGGGACTAGCGGGATCGGAAATACGCAGTATTTT	CASSLGTSGIGNTQYF
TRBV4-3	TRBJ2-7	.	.	TGCGCCAGCAGCCAAGATGTAGAAACCTACGAGCAGTACTTC	CASSQDVETYEQYF
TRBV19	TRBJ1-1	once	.	TGTGCCAGTAGTATAAGGGGGGAAGCTTTCTTT	CASSIRGEAFF
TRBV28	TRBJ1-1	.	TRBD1	TGTGCCAGCAGTAGGGACAGGGTTGTGGCGGAAGCTTTCTTT	CASSRDRVVAEAFF
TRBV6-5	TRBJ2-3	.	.	TGTGCCAGCAGTTCCGGGGGTATCGAGTATTTT	CASSSGGIEYF
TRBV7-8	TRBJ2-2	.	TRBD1	TGTGCCAGCAGCTTAGAGACGACAGGGTACGGTAAAAGAATCGGGGAGCTGTTTTTT	CASSLETTGYGKRIGELFF
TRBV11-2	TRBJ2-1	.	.	TGTGCCAGCAGCTTAGAGGTCGGGGTGTGGTCCTACAATGAGCAGTTCTTC	CASSLEVGVWSYNEQFF
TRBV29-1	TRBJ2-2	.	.	TGCAGCGTTTCATACAGGGTTTCTGGCGGGGAGCTGTTTTTT	CSVSYRVSGGELFF
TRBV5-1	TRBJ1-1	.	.	TGCGCCAGCAGCTTCTACAGCCAGAACACTGAAGCTTTCTTT	CASSFYSQNTEAFF
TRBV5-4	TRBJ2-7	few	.	TGTGCCAGCAGCTTGGAAAAGGGGTCAGGGGCAGCCTACGAGCAGTACTTC	CASSLEKGSGAAYEQYF
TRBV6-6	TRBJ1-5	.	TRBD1	TGTGCCAGCGGGGACAGGATCGATCAGCCCCAGCATTTT	CASGDRIDQPQHF
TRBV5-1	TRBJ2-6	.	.	TGCGCCAGCAGCTTGCCAGGGGACTCTGGGGCCAACGTCCTGACTTTC	CASSLPGDSGANVLTF
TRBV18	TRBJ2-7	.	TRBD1	TGTGCCAGCTCAAAACCGGGACAGGGGATCTACGAGCAGTACTTC	CASSKPGQGIYEQYF
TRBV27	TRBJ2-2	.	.	TGTGCCAGCAGTTTAATTAGCGTCCGGGTTATGAACACCGGGGAGCTGTTTTTT	CASSLISVRVMNTGELFF
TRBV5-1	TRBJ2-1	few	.	TGCGCCAGCAGCTTGGAGGGAGCCTCCTACAATGAGCAGTTCTTC	CASSLEGASYNEQFF
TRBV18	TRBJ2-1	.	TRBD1	TGTGCCAGCTCACCGCCACAGGGGGCGGTCGGTGAGCAGTTCTTC	CASSPPQGAVGEQFF
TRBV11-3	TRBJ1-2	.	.	TGTGCCAGCAGCTTAGTGGAGCGAGGGGGCTACACCTTC	CASSLVERGGYTF
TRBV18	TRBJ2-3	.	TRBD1	TGTGCCAGCTCTCGCGGGACAGGGGGCACAGATACGCAGTATTTT	CASSRGTGGTDTQYF
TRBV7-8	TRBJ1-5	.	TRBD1	TGTGCCAGCAGCTCGGACAGGGCAAGCAATCAGCCCCAGCATTTT	CASSSDRASNQPQHF
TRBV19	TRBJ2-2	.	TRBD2	TGTGCCAGTATGAGGAGCGGGAGGGCACCGCGGGAGCTGTTTTTT	CASMRSGRAPRELFF
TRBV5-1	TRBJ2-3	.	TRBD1	TGCGCCAGCAGCTTGGGAGGGGGCGCAGATACGCAGTATTTT	CASSLGGGADTQYF
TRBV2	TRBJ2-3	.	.	TGTGCCAGCAGGGGGGCAGCAGTTAGCACAGATACGCAGTATTTT	CASRGAAVSTDTQYF
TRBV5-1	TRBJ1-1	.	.	TGCGCCAGTAGCTTGTTCTTGAACACTGAAGCTTTCTTT	CASSLFLNTEAFF
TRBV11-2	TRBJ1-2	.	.	TGTGCCAGCAGCTTAGATGCCGGGGGGCGAGCACAGGGCTACACCTTC	CASSLDAGGRAQGYTF
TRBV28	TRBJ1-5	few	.	TGTGCCAGCACCAGGAGGGAGGGATGGGGCAATCAGCCCCAGCATTTT	CASTRREGWGNQPQHF
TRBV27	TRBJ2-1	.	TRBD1	TGTGCCAGCAGGTCGGGGACAGGTTTAAATGAGCAGTTCTTC	CASRSGTGLNEQFF
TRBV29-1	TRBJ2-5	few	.	TGCAGCGTTGATGAGGAAGGGACCCAGTACTTC	CSVDEEGTQYF
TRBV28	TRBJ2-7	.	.	TGTGCCAGCAGTTTAACGGCAGGGCGAGCCTACGAGCAGTACTTC	CASSLTAGRAYEQYF
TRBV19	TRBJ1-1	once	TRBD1	TGTGCCAGTAGTAAACAGGGGGAAGGCGCTGAAGCTTTCTTT	CASSKQGEGAEAFF
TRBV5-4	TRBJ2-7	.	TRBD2	TGTGCCAGCAGCTCGCGGGAGATTGACGAGCAGTACTTC	CASSSREIDEQYF